This T cell receptor beta chain was sequenced in a study of blood T cell repertoires in COVID-19 (dated by TCRdb to 2018 to 2020). General notes on the study: The collaborator samples originated in the United States, Italy and Spain and spanned the acute and convalescent phases of COVID-19. The material from the prospective study consisted of cDNA or gDNA derived from T cells, B-cell-depleted T cells, or PBMCs. Samples were obtained from the ongoing ImmuneRACE study (first 160 participants) and from 1,000 to 1,500 subjects provided by 6 global collaborators. HLA class I and class II types, where available, came from metadata supplied by the sample provider rather than from assay-based typing. A de-identified subject ID, COVID-19 status, age in years and sex were almost always included in the sample metadata. Deeply sampled blood TCRbeta repertoires from subjects exposed to, actively infected with, or recovered from COVID-19 were included in the dataset. A freely available public database, intended as a resource for researchers studying the immune response to SARS-CoV-2, is where the repertoires were released. What the authors observed across the whole study: The quantity of clinical and demographic metadata differed by source and by participant and was supplied without curation.

The immunoSEQ Assay, a bias-controlled multiplex PCR, was used to amplify TCRbeta CDR3 regions from genomic DNA. The authors processed their data as follows. Nucleated cell counts per sample were estimated from amplification of reference gene primers within the assay. To quantify the absolute abundance of each unique TCRbeta CDR3 rearrangement, sequence reads were collapsed and filtered. For each sample, productive Simpson clonality was calculated by taking the square root of Simpson's diversity index across productive rearrangements. TCRdb holds this immuneACCESS table with in-frame rearrangements only. Some clones are missing; in checked studies, unresolved V genes explain under half, and the rest has no known cause. The V and J calls and clone size are taken from that table; D and trimming were inferred from the DNA. The sample table shows roughly 100,000 clones, and roughly 84% are seen once. The ten largest clones capture 9.5% to 15% of the sample.

The cysteine opens and the phenylalanine closes a CDR3 of 14 amino acids. The CDR3 DNA has 42 bases and is translated from base 1. The CDR1 and CDR2 encoded by the germline V gene (reference sequence) are MNHEY and SMNVEV. Trimming removed 1 base from V and 5 bases from J, leaving 11 bases between the germline ends. Collaborating institutions collected whole blood in K2EDTA tubes following their own protocols. For TCRbeta analysis, collaborators shipped samples as frozen whole blood, isolated PBMCs, or DNA extracted from either of those sample types. With respect to this clone: Its antigen remains undetermined. One base away there is no much larger clone; base qualities are not given.

The TCR comes from a human donor in a cohort sampled during active COVID-19. The chain employs TRBV27 and TRBJ1-1, with a weak D call of TRBD1 (6 bases match). Material for sequencing was peripheral blood. For the CDR3, the sequence is CASSLYPGATEAFF. The nucleotide sequence is given as TGTGCCAGCAGTTTATATCCAGGGGCAACTGAAGCTTTCTTT.